This entry is about one T cell receptor (beta chain). Its antigen remains unknown. Measured with immunoSEQ multiplex PCR; TCRdb has only the in-frame clones, and not every one. This table has around 19,000 clones, about four fifths appearing once. V shed 5 bases and J shed 3 bases, with 10 bases lying between them. CDR1 SEHNR and CDR2 FQNEAQ come from the germline V gene (reference sequence). The CDR3 consists of 13 residues. These data belong to a study of PD-L1 blockade in urothelial cancer. About the research overall: Investigators checked blood 3 weeks (second dose) and 6 weeks after treatment start. Specimens of blood held a median count of approximately 150,000 T cells.

Indicated time point: peripheral blood 6 weeks after treatment start. Urothelial carcinoma affected the patients, and it was locally advanced or metastatic. Study outcomes and limitations: In blood at 3 weeks, tumor-associated clones expanded more among patients with durable benefit.

V and J are TRBV7-9 and TRBJ1-2; D is uncertain. Specimen: PBMCs, collected around atezolizumab (anti-PD-L1) treatment. This TCR came from a man in his forties or fifties with urothelial cancer. The CDR3 coding sequence is TGTGCCAGCAGCGCGCAGGATGACTATGGCTACACCTTC. Amino acids: CASSAQDDYGYTF.